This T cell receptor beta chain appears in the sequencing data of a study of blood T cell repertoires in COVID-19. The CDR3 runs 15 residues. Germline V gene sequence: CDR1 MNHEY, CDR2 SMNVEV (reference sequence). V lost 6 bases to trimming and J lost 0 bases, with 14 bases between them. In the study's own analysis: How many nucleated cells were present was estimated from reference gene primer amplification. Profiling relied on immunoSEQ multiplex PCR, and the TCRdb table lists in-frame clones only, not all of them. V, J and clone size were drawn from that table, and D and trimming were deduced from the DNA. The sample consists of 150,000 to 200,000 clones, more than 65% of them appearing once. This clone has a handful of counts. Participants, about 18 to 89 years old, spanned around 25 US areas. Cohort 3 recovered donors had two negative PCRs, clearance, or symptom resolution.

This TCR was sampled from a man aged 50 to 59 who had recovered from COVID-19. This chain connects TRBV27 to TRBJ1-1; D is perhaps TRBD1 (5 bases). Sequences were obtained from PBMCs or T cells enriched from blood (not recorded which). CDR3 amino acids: CASRAAGLMNTEAFF. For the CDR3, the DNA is TGTGCCAGCAGGGCTGCGGGACTGATGAACACTGAAGCTTTCTTT.